This record covers a single T cell receptor beta chain. Its binding antigen is unknown. It has no much larger one-base neighbor in the sample; base qualities were not kept. The library was obtained by the immunoSEQ multiplex PCR assay. For the multiplex PCR, a mixture combining 60 forward primers for TCR Vbeta segments and 13 reverse primers for TCR Jbeta segments was used. Amplification of the CDR3 region of rearranged TCR beta genes was performed with a multiplex PCR assay on genomic DNA. The amplified TCR beta libraries were sequenced on the Illumina HiSeq System as 87-base-pair reads. The original methods were these. In a later analysis, tens of millions of unique TCR beta chains were counted across the approximately 640 repertoires, and roughly 11 million of these chains were shared by at least two donors. To remove PCR and sequencing errors, raw reads were error-corrected and collapsed into unique sequences using a nearest-neighbor algorithm that merged closely related sequences. V, D and J gene segments were assigned by aligning CDR3 sequences to IMGT reference sequences. For a sequence to be retained, a match of at least six nucleotides to both a V gene segment and a J gene segment was required. Rearrangements were called productive when the CDR3 lacked stop codons and stayed in frame with V and J; all others were non-productive. CDR3 was defined according to IMGT convention as the region running from the second conserved V-encoded cysteine to the conserved J-encoded phenylalanine. Sequences without an unambiguous match to a single V gene segment were excluded from the earlier analysis of about 600 of the donors. An earlier analysis of about 600 of the donors called V segments functional above 56.7% productive rearrangements and segregating when the between-donor standard deviation exceeded 5%. A statistical classification framework was built to diagnose cytomegalovirus status from the catalog of TCR beta chain sequences. In a later analysis, TCR nucleotide sequences were compared against IMGT/GENE-DB human TR gene sequences so that V and J genes could be assigned. The TCRdist pipeline was used in a later analysis to assign CDR3 sequences and most-parsimonious VDJ recombination scenarios. In a later analysis, each TCR beta chain was defined by its CDR3 amino acid sequence together with its V-gene family, and reads without a unique V-gene family were excluded. A later analysis removed 550 to 650 highly shared, low-generation-probability nucleotide sequences to deal with suspected cross-contamination and a sequencing artifact. In a later analysis, a clonal expansion index was calculated for each public chain from normalized within-repertoire ranks of inferred template counts. Generation probabilities in a later analysis came from a VDJ recombination model fitted to out-of-frame rearrangements, and those results were checked against IGoR. In a later analysis, hypergeometric tests were used to score TCR-TCR, TCR-HLA and TCR-CMV co-occurrence, with a repertoire-size bias correction applied to TCR pairs. In a later analysis, false discovery rates were estimated by permuting HLA or CMV assignments 20 times. In a later analysis, co-occurring TCRs were grouped using DBSCAN, and TCRdist sequence similarity was added for clustering within HLA-allele-positive subsets. Repertoires with fewer than 30,000 or more than 120,000 public chains were left out of co-occurrence clustering, as were roughly five repertoires with anomalous nucleotide sharing. TCRdb re-hosts the immuneACCESS table, in-frame sequences only. Its copies lack some clones; in the studies checked, an unresolved V gene accounts for under half of them, and the cause for the rest is not known. Clone size and V and J calls were adopted from that table, with D and trimming inferred from the DNA. A total of 90,000 to 100,000 clones appear in this sample, around four fifths of them only once. The ten largest make up approximately 3% of the sample.

The cohort comprised 710 or so healthy bone marrow donors. At the time of sampling, every cohort member was nominally healthy, though immune exposures that went unrecorded were likely present. The donor tested CMV seronegative and was one of the 352 seronegative cohort members. A peripheral blood sample was collected from each donor, and TCR beta sequencing was performed on peripheral blood mononuclear cells. The Qiagen DNeasy Blood Extraction Kit was used to extract genomic DNA from the blood cell samples. The CDR3 starts with the cysteine, ends with the phenylalanine, and has 18 residues. Only the CDR3 DNA stays, 54 bases, in frame from base 1. This entry belongs to a study of cytomegalovirus exposure and HLA in healthy donors (TCRdb year 2017). About the study as a whole: In an earlier analysis of approximately 640 of the donors, 250 to 350 Gb of sequence data and 120 million or so unique TCR beta sequences from about 179 million T cells were reported. Rather than using new phenotypic data, the later analysis identified candidate immune exposures from TCR beta sequences and from how often those sequences occurred across donors. On average, roughly 250,000 unique TCR beta nucleotide sequences were sequenced per donor among about 400 genotyped donors of the cohort, with 15% to 20% of those sequences being non-productive. Typing coverage differed by locus: A, B, C, DRB1 and DQB1 were typed in roughly 620-640 donors, DQA1 in approximately 520, DPA1 in around 610, and DPB1 in 472. Roughly 5 DR-DQ haplotypes were treated as single units for association and clustering because of strong linkage in the cohort. The study profiled the T cell repertoires of hundreds of subjects by immunosequencing and related them to cytomegalovirus serostatus. A later analysis re-examined previously published TCR beta repertoires from roughly 650 donors and added high-resolution HLA genotyping to investigate patterns of TCR occurrence. To decide whether each TCR beta V gene segment behaved as functional or pseudogenic, an earlier analysis of over 500 of the donors relied on high-throughput TCR beta sequencing. Every repertoire in the discovery cohort had been generated on one and the same sequencing platform. Roughly 300 gigabases of sequencing data and around 85 million unique TCR sequences made up an early release that covered some 640 HLA-typed donors. The study aimed to test whether signatures of past pathogen exposure could be identified by cataloging public T cell receptors. Both class I and class II loci were covered by HLA typing, at four-digit resolution. To predict cytomegalovirus infection status, the study brought together high-throughput TCR immunosequencing, statistical association of individual TCRs with disease status, and machine learning. Donor age, sex, ethnicity and CMV serostatus were compiled together with the repertoire data. In addition to the first cohort of approximately 650 subjects, a separate validation cohort of approximately 130 different subjects was used. A later genetic analysis used genome-wide SNP genotypes for about 65% of the roughly 670 donors, treating that subset as a discovery cohort. Among the roughly 400 genotyped donors, approximately 81% belonged to the genetic ancestry cluster associated with self-reported Caucasian donors.

Results and caveats for the whole study, not just this receptor: Because HLA typing was unavailable for some donors at each locus, only the typed subset was used in association tests. Broadly in line with IMGT annotations, most TCR beta V segments showed up in productive rearrangements about 90% or about 30% of the time in an earlier analysis of around 600 of the donors. A cluster of highly shared sequence variants was judged likely to be a technical artifact of the sequencing pipeline. Some IMGT-functional V segments, including TRBV6-2 and TRBV6-3, could not be distinguished by the 87-base-pair reads and were therefore excluded. In this cohort, only TCR beta chains were sequenced, and detectable features were limited by the absence of alpha or paired-chain data. Roughly uniform sequencing depth across donors was assumed in presence/absence analyses, although this assumption may not hold. A total of about 180 TCR beta chains were listed by the study as associated with cytomegalovirus. For the cohort, immune exposure information was limited to CMV serostatus. The authors suggested that the approach could potentially be generalized to other disease states and immunological phenotypes. Most TCR sequences were observed very rarely across donors, whereas some public TCRs were present in many individuals. According to a later genetic analysis, donors in an Asian-associated ancestry cluster had fewer N-insertions in productive TCRs than the approximately 630-donor mean. Strong co-occurrence of HLA alleles, especially DR and DQ, made assigning TCR associations to individual alleles difficult. A later analysis found that TCR association rates varied across HLA loci, with DRB1 alleles showing the most associated TCRs and HLA-C alleles the fewest. In a later analysis, HLA-associated TCR beta chains were found to be more clonally expanded and to have lower generation probabilities than equally common non-associated chains. Cytomegalovirus status was reported to be diagnosed by the classifier with high specificity and sensitivity in both the original and validation cohorts. V-gene and J-gene trimming of TCR beta chains was associated with a missense DCLRE1C variant in a later genetic analysis, and the association was replicated in an independent cohort. According to a later analysis, most CMV-associated TCR beta chains appeared to be HLA-restricted, and the HLA associations seemed to be driven largely by CMV exposure. In a later analysis, 15,000 to 20,000 TCR beta sequences were associated with specific HLA alleles at a false discovery rate of 0.05. Because counts were too low, 15 to 20 rarely observed V segments, including chromosome 9 orphons, were left out of the earlier analysis of 587 of the donors. A further reported finding was that TCR beta sequences accurately predicted the HLA-A and HLA-B alleles for most subjects in the first cohort. Correlated functional status among segregating V segments might be attributable to linkage disequilibrium, but an unknown experimental factor could not be ruled out. In a later analysis, several top co-occurrence clusters were reported to appear linked to parvovirus B19, influenza, CMV and Epstein-Barr virus. A few of the identified cytomegalovirus-associated TCR beta chains were confirmed in vitro to be specific for cytomegalovirus antigens.

The V gene is TRBV21-1 and the J gene is TRBJ2-5; the D call of TRBD2 is as the table states it, not checked on the DNA. TRBV21-1 constitutes a pseudogene. The receptor was derived from a woman between 40 and 55 years old in good health and CMV-seronegative. Material: PBMCs. The DNA sequence is given as TGTGCCAGCAGCAATTCTAGGACTAGCGGGAGGGCCCGGGAGACCCAGTACTTC. The translation is CASSNSRTSGRARETQYF.